These 18 T cell receptor beta chains originate from one sample sequenced in a study of beta chain features in type 1 diabetes. Findings of the study overall: Patients with Type 1 diabetes showed moderately but significantly shorter TCRB CDR3s in all four CD4+ subsets.

Expressed TCRB transcripts got sequenced, as all isolated RNA was reverse transcribed. Profiling relied on immunoSEQ multiplex PCR, and the TCRdb table lists in-frame clones only, not all of them. This table holds 300,000 to 400,000 clones, 9.3% found once. These receptors' antigens are unknown. The material sequenced was central memory CD4+ T cells from blood. The receptors derive from a man aged 30-40 years with type 1 diabetes.

The V gene is TRBV2, the J gene TRBJ1-2; perhaps TRBD1 as D (5 bases). There are 14 residues in the CDR3. From germline, CDR1 is SNHLY and CDR2 FYNNEI. The V end was cut by 6 bases, the J end by 7 bases, with 18 bases between. The CDR3 spells CASRSDTSLAGYTF. In DNA, the CDR3 is TGTGCCAGCAGATCGGACACGTCTCTCGCTGGCTACACCTTC.

This clone was detected only a few times. The rearrangement joins TRBV2 to TRBJ2-3; D unclear. V lost 1 base and J lost 3, with 8 bases in between. Germline V gives CDR1 SNHLY, CDR2 FYNNEI. The CDR3 has 14 residues. CDR3 in DNA: TGTGCCAGCAGTGAAGGGGCTGGGACAGATACGCAGTATTTT. Its translation is CASSEGAGTDTQYF.

The chain combines TRBV5-1 with TRBJ1-4; weak D call: TRBD1 (5 bases). Germline CDR1 reads SGHRS; CDR2 reads YFSETQ. The CDR3 consists of 14 residues. Trimming took 2 bases from V and 8 from J, leaving 13 bases between them. CDR3 nucleotides: TGCGCCAGCAGCTTTACGCAGGGAGGAGAAAAACTGTTTTTT. Protein product: CASSFTQGGEKLFF.

This sequence joins TRBV7-9 and TRBJ2-7; 7 bases are a match to TRBD1. V lost 0 bases, J lost 6 bases, and 5 bases stayed unmatched. CDR1 SEHNR and CDR2 FQNEAQ come from the germline V gene (reference sequence). CDR3 length equals 14 residues. The CDR3 DNA follows: TGTGCCAGCAGCTTAGCGACAGGGACGGCCGAGCAGTACTTC. This sequence encodes CASSLATGTAEQYF.

This clone came up a few times. The chain has TRBV7-9 and TRBJ1-5; D may be TRBD1 (5 bases). The V end was cut by 1 base, the J end by 4 bases, with 11 bases between. Per the germline V gene, CDR1 is SEHNR and CDR2 is FQNEAQ (reference sequence). The CDR3 has 15 residues. The DNA of the CDR3 is TGTGCCAGCAGCTTAGGAGGGAACAGGAATCAGCCCCAGCATTTT. Translation: CASSLGGNRNQPQHF.

In its sample, this clone was seen a few times. The J gene is TRBJ1-5, the V gene TRBV2; 7 bases line up with TRBD1. The CDR3 spans 15 residues. The germline gives CDR1 SNHLY, CDR2 FYNNEI. Trimming removed 5 bases from V and 2 bases from J; junction bases left unmatched: 6. The CDR3 bases are TGTGCCAGCAGTCGACAGGGTAGAGGCAATCAGCCCCAGCATTTT. Protein: CASSRQGRGNQPQHF.

This chain joins TRBV19 and TRBJ2-1; D is tentatively TRBD1 or TRBD2 (5 bases each). Germline-derived CDR1 and CDR2 are LNHDA and SQIVND (reference sequence). Trimming cost V 5 bases and J 6 bases, with 17 bases left between them. This CDR3 contains 15 residues. CDR3 amino acids: CASSLGAGGSNEQFF. The CDR3 region has the DNA TGTGCCAGTAGTCTTGGGGCGGGCGGAAGCAATGAGCAGTTCTTC. The full variable domain, completed using reference TRBV19 and TRBJ2-1, is DGGITQSPKYLFRKEGQNVTLSCEQNLNHDAMYWYRQDPGQGLRLIYYSQIVNDFQKGDIAEGYSVSREKKESFPLTVTSAQKNPTAFYLCASSLGAGGSNEQFFGPGTRLTVL.

This chain joins TRBV27 and TRBJ1-4; 7 nucleotides agree with TRBD1. The V and J ends lost 1 base and 5 bases, in that order; junction bases with no gene match: 10. This CDR3 is 17 amino acids long. Germline CDR1 and CDR2: MNHEY and SMNVEV (reference sequence). In DNA form, the CDR3 reads TGTGCCAGCAGTTTATTCTCTCGACAGGGCCTAAATGAAAAACTGTTTTTT. Its protein product is CASSLFSRQGLNEKLFF.

This clone was seen only a few times. The chain joins TRBV29-1 to TRBJ2-3; maybe TRBD2 (5 bases). Germline CDR1 is SQVTM and CDR2 is ANQGSEA. V dropped 7 bases and J dropped 2 bases, with 10 bases sitting between them. The CDR3 contains 12 residues. This CDR3 reads CSAGGYTDTQYF. The CDR3 nucleotides are TGCAGCGCGGGCGGGTACACAGATACGCAGTATTTT.

This clone was found a few times. The chain links TRBV28 to TRBJ1-3, with 7 bases matching TRBD1. The ends lost 5 bases at V and 0 bases at J; junction bases unmatched: 10. This CDR3 comprises 17 residues. Germline values: CDR1 MDHEN, CDR2 SYDVKM. CDR3 DNA sequence: TGTGCCAGCAGTCCCCAACCGGGACAGAGCTCTGGAAACACCATATATTTT. Protein sequence: CASSPQPGQSSGNTIYF.

The V call is TRBV5-1, the J call TRBJ2-1, with D possibly being TRBD1 (5 bases). V shed 0 bases and J shed 8 bases, with 9 bases lying between them. This CDR3 is 13 amino acids long. The V gene's germline CDR1 is SGHRS and CDR2 YFSETQ. CDR3 nucleotide sequence: TGCGCCAGCAGCTTGGCATTAGGGGATGAGCAGTTCTTC. Protein product: CASSLALGDEQFF. The full variable domain, rest sourced from reference TRBV5-1 and TRBJ2-1, is KAGVTQTPRYLIKTRGQQVTLSCSPISGHRSVSWYQQTPGQGLQFLFEYFSETQRNKGNFPGRFSGRQFSNSRSEMNVSTLELGDSALYLCASSLALGDEQFFGPGTRLTVL.

This clone was observed at least ten times. The genes are TRBV10-3 and TRBJ2-1; 8 nucleotides agree with TRBD2. Germline V CDR1 and CDR2: ENHRY, SYGVKD. CDR3 size: 17 residues. J lost 0 bases, V lost 3 bases, and 7 bases had no gene match. CDR3 residues: CAISEWGSGASYNEQFF. The CDR3 DNA reads TGTGCCATCAGTGAATGGGGTAGCGGGGCCTCCTACAATGAGCAGTTCTTC.

The rearrangement uses TRBV30 and TRBJ1-6; D call uncertain. Per the germline V gene, CDR1 is GTSNPN and CDR2 is SVGIG (reference sequence). The CDR3 length is 13 residues. The germline V and J ends were trimmed by 3 bases and 3 bases, with 6 bases remaining between them. For the CDR3, the DNA is TGTGCCTGGAGGTACAGCTATAATTCACCCCTCCACTTT. As protein: CAWRYSYNSPLHF.

This clone was found many times. V and J are TRBV4-3 and TRBJ1-6; maybe TRBD1 (6 bases). Germline values: CDR1 LGHNA, CDR2 YSLEER. V lost 0 bases and J 8 bases, leaving 17 bases between the germline ends. CDR3 length: 17 residues. The CDR3 here is CASSQDLPGAGDSPLHF. CDR3 sequence (DNA): TGCGCCAGCAGCCAAGATCTCCCGGGGGCGGGGGATTCACCCCTCCACTTT.

The chain recombines TRBV2 with TRBJ1-4, with TRBD1 identical over 7 bases. The CDR3 spans 14 residues. The trim removed 8 bases at V and 6 bases at J, leaving 9 bases unmatched. CDR1 and CDR2 from the germline V gene are SNHLY and FYNNEI. CDR3 loop: CASYRDSKDEKLFF. CDR3 DNA sequence: TGTGCCAGCTATAGGGACAGTAAGGATGAAAAACTGTTTTTT.

This chain connects TRBV9 to TRBJ2-5; tentatively, D is TRBD1 or TRBD2 (6 bases each). CDR3 length: 16 amino acids. V lost 3 bases to trimming and J lost 4 bases, with 19 bases between them. Germline assignment: CDR1 SGDLS and CDR2 YYNGEE. CDR3 bases: TGTGCCAGCAGCGCCAGGGGCAGGAGGGTGGGAGAGACCCAGTACTTC. Protein product: CASSARGRRVGETQYF. The full variable domain, its missing parts supplied by reference TRBV9 and TRBJ2-5, is DSGVTQTPKHLITATGQRVTLRCSPRSGDLSVYWYQQSLDQGLQFLIQYYNGEERAKGNILERFSAQQFPDLHSELNLSSLELGDSALYFCASSARGRRVGETQYFGPGTRLLVL.

The chain employs TRBV4-2 and TRBJ2-5; 10 nucleotides line up with TRBD1. This CDR3 comprises 14 residues. In germline, CDR1 is LGHNA, CDR2 YNFKEQ. Trimming cost V 4 bases and J 3 bases; bases outside gene matches: 2. The CDR3 loop is CASSPGQGEETQYF. DNA for the CDR3: TGTGCCAGCAGCCCTGGACAGGGGGAAGAGACCCAGTACTTC.

This clone was counted between two and nine times. CDR3 in DNA: TGTGCCAGCAGCTTAGGTCGGGGGCCTGAGGATACGCAGTATTTT. Translating it yields CASSLGRGPEDTQYF. V gene TRBV11-3 combines with J gene TRBJ2-3; possibly TRBD1 or TRBD2 for D (6 bases each). CDR1 is SGHNT and CDR2 is YENEEA in the germline V gene. V lost 1 base and J 6 bases, leaving 14 bases between the germline ends. The CDR3 totals 15 residues.